A selection of T cell receptor beta chains follows, all from one sample in a study of T cell repertoires in cytomegalovirus infection. These receptors have no identified antigens. Each CDR3 protein gets one entry after TCRdb re-called the reads with MiXCR. Among 450,000 to 600,000 distinct CDR3 sequences listed, around 30% were seen once. The source was cultured PBMCs, collected from culture after CMV antigen stimulation. The receptors here all came from a human donor in good health (CMV status not recorded). Some clones in this sample may be carry-over from other donors' samples. The CDR3 runs from the conserved cysteine through the conserved F or W. A D gene is named only where the DNA matches it firmly. The size of a clone is reported for some rows only, either as once, few or many, or as a class for expanded clones.

d_call: .
v_call: TRBV6-5
j_call: TRBJ1-2
clone_size: .
cdr3_aa: CASSYSTASAIWGYTF
cdr3_nt: TGTGCCAGCAGTTACTCCACAGCTTCTGCTATCTGGGGGTACACCTTC

d_call: TRBD1
v_call: TRBV5-1
j_call: TRBJ2-1
clone_size: .
cdr3_aa: CASSYLAGQGSYNEQFF
cdr3_nt: TGCGCCAGCAGCTACCTTGCGGGACAGGGAAGTTACAATGAGCAGTTCTTC

d_call: TRBD1
v_call: TRBV27
j_call: TRBJ2-1
clone_size: .
cdr3_aa: CASRQGPSNEQFF
cdr3_nt: TGTGCCAGCCGACAGGGTCCCTCCAATGAGCAGTTCTTC

d_call: TRBD1
v_call: TRBV19
j_call: TRBJ2-2
clone_size: few
cdr3_aa: CASSIDFRGPGELFF
cdr3_nt: TGTGCCAGTAGTATAGACTTCAGGGGGCCCGGGGAGCTGTTTTTT

d_call: .
v_call: TRBV7-8
j_call: TRBJ1-1
clone_size: .
cdr3_aa: CASSLGGRGTNTEAFF
cdr3_nt: TGTGCCAGCAGCTTGGGTGGTCGGGGTACGAACACTGAAGCTTTCTTT

d_call: .
v_call: TRBV18
j_call: TRBJ1-3
clone_size: .
cdr3_aa: CASSKGDSGNTIYF
cdr3_nt: TGTGCCAGCTCTAAAGGAGACTCTGGAAACACCATATATTTT

d_call: TRBD1
v_call: TRBV3-1
j_call: TRBJ2-7
clone_size: few
cdr3_aa: CASSRETGGDEQYF
cdr3_nt: TGTGCCAGCAGCCGAGAGACAGGGGGCGACGAGCAGTACTTC

d_call: .
v_call: TRBV15
j_call: TRBJ2-2
clone_size: .
cdr3_aa: CATSRAGSRISTGELFF
cdr3_nt: TGTGCCACCAGCAGAGCGGGGAGCCGGATTAGCACCGGGGAGCTGTTTTTT

d_call: .
v_call: TRBV7-2
j_call: TRBJ2-1
clone_size: many
cdr3_aa: CASSRQREQFF
cdr3_nt: TGTGCCAGCAGTCGTCAGCGGGAGCAGTTCTTC

d_call: TRBD2
v_call: TRBV15
j_call: TRBJ2-5
clone_size: few
cdr3_aa: CATSRGSRTSSYETQYF
cdr3_nt: TGTGCCACCAGCAGAGGCTCAAGGACTAGCAGCTACGAGACCCAGTACTTC

d_call: TRBD2
v_call: TRBV6-1
j_call: TRBJ2-1
clone_size: .
cdr3_aa: CASRPSGAEQFF
cdr3_nt: TGTGCCAGCAGACCGAGCGGGGCGGAGCAGTTCTTC

d_call: .
v_call: TRBV12-3/TRBV12-4
j_call: TRBJ2-5
clone_size: few
cdr3_aa: CASSLSTAFGETQYF
cdr3_nt: TGTGCCAGCAGTTTAAGTACGGCTTTCGGAGAGACCCAGTACTTC

d_call: TRBD1
v_call: TRBV6-2/TRBV6-3
j_call: TRBJ2-6
clone_size: few
cdr3_aa: CASSLRQGPPTGANVLTF
cdr3_nt: TGTGCCAGCAGTCTAAGACAGGGACCCCCCACCGGGGCCAACGTCCTGACTTTC

d_call: .
v_call: TRBV7-7
j_call: TRBJ2-1
clone_size: few
cdr3_aa: CASKVRELDDEQFF
cdr3_nt: TGTGCCAGCAAGGTCCGGGAACTGGACGATGAGCAGTTCTTC

d_call: .
v_call: TRBV7-2
j_call: TRBJ1-5
clone_size: .
cdr3_aa: CASSLRVGLGSNQPQHF
cdr3_nt: TGTGCCAGCAGCTTAAGGGTGGGGTTAGGAAGCAATCAGCCCCAGCATTTT